The subject of this entry is one TCR beta chain. What it recognizes is unknown. The data originate from a study of identical twins. Study conclusions and caveats: Instead of following the same donors, the conclusions were based on cross-sectional statistical analysis.

TCRdb used MiXCR to reprocess the 5' RACE reads, holding one entry per CDR3 protein. The repertoire has 260,000 or so distinct CDR3 sequences, approximately 7.9% of them found once; the top ten carry less than 6.5%. Separately, the same data were catalogued under a study of yellow fever vaccine responses in identical twins. From that report: Reportedly, twins' vaccine T cell responses looked partly convergent and partly personalized.

This receptor was obtained from a young woman in good health. The source material was CD8+ T cells sorted from blood.

Here the CDR3 reads CASSPYGTHRDTQYF. DNA for the CDR3: TGTGCCAGCAGCCCCTACGGGACTCACCGGGATACGCAGTATTTT. The chain combines TRBV7-8 with TRBJ2-3; weak D call: TRBD2 (6 bases). The CDR3 consists of 15 residues. Germline-derived CDR1 and CDR2 are SGHVS and FQNEAQ. The V end was cut by 5 bases, the J end by 6 bases, with 18 bases between.